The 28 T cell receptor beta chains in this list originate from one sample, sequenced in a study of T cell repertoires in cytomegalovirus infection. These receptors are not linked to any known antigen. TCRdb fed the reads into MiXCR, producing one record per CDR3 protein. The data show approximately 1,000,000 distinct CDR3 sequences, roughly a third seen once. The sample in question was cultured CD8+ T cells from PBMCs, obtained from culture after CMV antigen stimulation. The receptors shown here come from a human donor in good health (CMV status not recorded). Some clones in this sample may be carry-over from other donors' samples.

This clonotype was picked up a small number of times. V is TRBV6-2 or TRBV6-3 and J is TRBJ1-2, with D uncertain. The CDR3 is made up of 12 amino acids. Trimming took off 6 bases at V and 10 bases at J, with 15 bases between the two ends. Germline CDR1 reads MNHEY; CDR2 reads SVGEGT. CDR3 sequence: CASSLPYQLYTF. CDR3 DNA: TGTGCCAGCAGCTTACCTTACCAGCTCTACACCTTC.

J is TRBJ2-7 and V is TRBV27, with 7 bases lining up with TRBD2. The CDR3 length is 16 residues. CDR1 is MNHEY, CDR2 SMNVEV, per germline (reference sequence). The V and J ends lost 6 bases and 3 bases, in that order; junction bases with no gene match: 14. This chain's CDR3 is CASRGGETSRYYEQYF. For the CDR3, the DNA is TGTGCCAGCAGGGGCGGTGAGACTAGCCGATACTACGAGCAGTACTTC.

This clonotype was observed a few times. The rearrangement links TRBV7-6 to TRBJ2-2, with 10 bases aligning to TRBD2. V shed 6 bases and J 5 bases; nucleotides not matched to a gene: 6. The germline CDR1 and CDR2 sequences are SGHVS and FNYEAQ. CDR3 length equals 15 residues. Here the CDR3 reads CASSRLAGVTGELFF. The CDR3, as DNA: TGTGCCAGCAGTCGTCTAGCGGGGGTAACCGGGGAGCTGTTTTTT.

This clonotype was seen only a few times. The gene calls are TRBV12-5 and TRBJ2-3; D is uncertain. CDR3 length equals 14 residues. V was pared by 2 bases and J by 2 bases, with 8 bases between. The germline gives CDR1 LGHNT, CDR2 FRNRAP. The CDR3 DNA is TGTGCTAGTGGTTTGTTGGTTACCACAGATACGCAGTATTTT. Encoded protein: CASGLLVTTDTQYF.

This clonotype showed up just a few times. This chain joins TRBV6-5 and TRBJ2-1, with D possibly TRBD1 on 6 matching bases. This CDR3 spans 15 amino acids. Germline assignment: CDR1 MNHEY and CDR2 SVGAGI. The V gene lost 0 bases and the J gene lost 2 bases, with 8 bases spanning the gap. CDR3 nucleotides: TGTGCCAGCAGTTACTCTACAGGGCCCTACAATGAGCAGTTCTTC. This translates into CASSYSTGPYNEQFF.

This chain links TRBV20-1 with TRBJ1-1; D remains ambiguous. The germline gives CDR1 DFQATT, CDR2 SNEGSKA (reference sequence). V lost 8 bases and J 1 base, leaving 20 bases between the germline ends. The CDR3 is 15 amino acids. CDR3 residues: CSFLKDPYKNTEAFF. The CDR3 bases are TGCAGTTTTTTAAAGGACCCATATAAGAACACTGAAGCTTTCTTT.

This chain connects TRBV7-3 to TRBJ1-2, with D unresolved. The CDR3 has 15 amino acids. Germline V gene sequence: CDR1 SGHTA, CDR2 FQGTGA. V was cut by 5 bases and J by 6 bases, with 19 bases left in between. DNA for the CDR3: TGTGCCAGCAGCATCCCCGGGGAGGGTTCAAATGGCTACACCTTC. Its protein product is CASSIPGEGSNGYTF.

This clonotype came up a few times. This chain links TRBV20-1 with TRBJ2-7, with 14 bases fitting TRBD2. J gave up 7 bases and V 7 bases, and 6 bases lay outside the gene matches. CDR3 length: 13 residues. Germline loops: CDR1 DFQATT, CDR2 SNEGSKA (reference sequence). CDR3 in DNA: TGCAGTGTCCGACTAGCGGGGGGGTGGGAGCAGTACGTC. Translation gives CSVRLAGGWEQYV.

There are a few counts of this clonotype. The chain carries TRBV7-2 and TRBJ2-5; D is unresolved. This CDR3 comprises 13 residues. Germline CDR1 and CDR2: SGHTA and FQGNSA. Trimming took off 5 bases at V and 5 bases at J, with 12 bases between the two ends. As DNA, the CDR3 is TGTGCCAGCAGCATTGGGCTCCTGGAGACCCAGTACTTC. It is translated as CASSIGLLETQYF.

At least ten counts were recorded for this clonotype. The chain's CDR3 is CASGWGNTGELFF. DNA of the CDR3: TGTGCTAGTGGTTGGGGGAACACCGGGGAGCTGTTTTTT. V is TRBV12-5 and J is TRBJ2-2, with D unresolved. CDR1 LGHNT and CDR2 FRNRAP come from the germline V gene. V was clipped by 4 bases and J by 1 base, with 4 bases between them. This CDR3 spans 13 amino acids.

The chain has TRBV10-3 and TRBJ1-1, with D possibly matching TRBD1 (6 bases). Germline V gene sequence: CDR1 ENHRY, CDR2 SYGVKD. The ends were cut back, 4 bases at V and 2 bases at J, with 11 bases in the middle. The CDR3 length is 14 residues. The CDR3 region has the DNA TGTGCCATCAGTGCTCGGACAGTAAACACTGAAGCTTTCTTT. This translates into CAISARTVNTEAFF.

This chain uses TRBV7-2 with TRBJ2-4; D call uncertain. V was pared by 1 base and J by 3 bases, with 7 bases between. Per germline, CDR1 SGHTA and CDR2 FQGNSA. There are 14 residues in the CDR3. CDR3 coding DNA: TGTGCCAGCAGCTTAGGTCGAGGCAAAAACATTCAGTACTTC. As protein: CASSLGRGKNIQYF.

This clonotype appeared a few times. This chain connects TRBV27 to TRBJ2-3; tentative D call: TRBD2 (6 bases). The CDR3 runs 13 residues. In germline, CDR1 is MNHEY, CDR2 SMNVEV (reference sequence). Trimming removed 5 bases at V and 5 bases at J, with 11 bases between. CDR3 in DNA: TGTGCCAGCAGTCGGGACTCTCAAGATACGCAGTATTTT. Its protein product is CASSRDSQDTQYF.

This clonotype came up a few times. CDR3 coding DNA: TGTGCCAGCAGTGAGGGGTTCTCCTACGAGCAGTACTTC. It specifies CASSEGFSYEQYF. The chain combines TRBV6-1 with TRBJ2-7; D ambiguous. The germline V and J ends were trimmed by 3 bases and 0 bases, with 6 bases remaining between them. Per germline, CDR1 MNHNS and CDR2 SASEGT. The CDR3 loop spans 13 amino acids.

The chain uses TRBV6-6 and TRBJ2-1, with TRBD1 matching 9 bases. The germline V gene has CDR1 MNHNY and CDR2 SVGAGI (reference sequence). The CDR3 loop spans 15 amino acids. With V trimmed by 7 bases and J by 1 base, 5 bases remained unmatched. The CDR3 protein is CASTQGATSYNEQFF. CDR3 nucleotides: TGTGCCAGCACACAGGGGGCTACGTCCTACAATGAGCAGTTCTTC.

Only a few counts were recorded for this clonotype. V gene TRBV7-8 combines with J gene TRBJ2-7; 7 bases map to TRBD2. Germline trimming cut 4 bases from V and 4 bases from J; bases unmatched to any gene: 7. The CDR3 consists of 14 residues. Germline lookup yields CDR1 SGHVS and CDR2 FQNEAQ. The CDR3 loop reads CASSSSGGVYEQYF. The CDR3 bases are TGTGCCAGCAGCTCCTCTGGGGGGGTTTACGAGCAGTACTTC.

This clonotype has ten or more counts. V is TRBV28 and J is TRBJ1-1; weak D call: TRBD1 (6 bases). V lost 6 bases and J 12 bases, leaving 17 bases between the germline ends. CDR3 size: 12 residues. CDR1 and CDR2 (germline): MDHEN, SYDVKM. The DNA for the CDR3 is TGTGCCAGCAGACCGACTCAGGGGACAACTTTCTTT. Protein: CASRPTQGTTFF. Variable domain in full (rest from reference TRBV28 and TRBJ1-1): DVKVTQSSRYLVKRTGEKVFLECVQDMDHENMFWYRQDPGLGLRLIYFSYDVKMKEKGDIPEGYSVSREKKERFSLILESASTNQTSMYLCASRPTQGTTFFGQGTRLTVV.

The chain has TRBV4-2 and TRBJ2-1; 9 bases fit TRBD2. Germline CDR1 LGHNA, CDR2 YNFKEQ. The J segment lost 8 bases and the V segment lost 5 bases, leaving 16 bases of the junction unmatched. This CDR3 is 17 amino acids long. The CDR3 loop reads CASSFPGLAARRDEQFF. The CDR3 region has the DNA TGTGCCAGCAGCTTTCCGGGACTAGCAGCCCGAAGGGATGAGCAGTTCTTC.

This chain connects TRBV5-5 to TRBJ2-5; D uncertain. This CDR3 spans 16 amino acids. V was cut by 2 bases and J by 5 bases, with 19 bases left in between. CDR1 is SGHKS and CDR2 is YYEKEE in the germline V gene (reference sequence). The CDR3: CASSFQPTRPVETQYF. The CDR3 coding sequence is TGTGCCAGCAGCTTCCAACCGACCCGCCCCGTGGAGACCCAGTACTTC.

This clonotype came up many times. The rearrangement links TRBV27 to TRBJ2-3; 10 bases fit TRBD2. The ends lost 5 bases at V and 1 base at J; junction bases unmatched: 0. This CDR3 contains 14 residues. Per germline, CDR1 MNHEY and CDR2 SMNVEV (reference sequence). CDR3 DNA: TGTGCCAGCAGTGGACTAGCGGGCACAGATACGCAGTATTTT. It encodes CASSGLAGTDTQYF.

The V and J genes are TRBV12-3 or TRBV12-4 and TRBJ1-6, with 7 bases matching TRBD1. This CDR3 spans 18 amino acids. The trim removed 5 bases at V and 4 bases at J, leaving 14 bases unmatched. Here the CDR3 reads CASSPTGWQGRYNSPLHF. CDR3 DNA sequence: TGTGCCAGCAGTCCGACAGGGTGGCAAGGAAGATATAATTCACCCCTCCACTTT.

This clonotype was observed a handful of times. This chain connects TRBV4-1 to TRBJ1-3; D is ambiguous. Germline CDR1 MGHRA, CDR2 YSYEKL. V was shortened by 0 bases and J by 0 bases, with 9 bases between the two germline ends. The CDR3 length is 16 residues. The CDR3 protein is CASSQESGHSGNTIYF. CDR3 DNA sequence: TGCGCCAGCAGCCAAGAGTCAGGCCACTCTGGAAACACCATATATTTT.

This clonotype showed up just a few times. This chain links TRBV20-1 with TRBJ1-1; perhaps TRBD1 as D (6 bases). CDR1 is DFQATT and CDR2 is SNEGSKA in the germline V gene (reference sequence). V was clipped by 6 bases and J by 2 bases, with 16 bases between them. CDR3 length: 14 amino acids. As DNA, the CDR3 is TGCAGTGCCGCGAACAGGGAATTCAACACTGAAGCTTTCTTT. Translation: CSAANREFNTEAFF.

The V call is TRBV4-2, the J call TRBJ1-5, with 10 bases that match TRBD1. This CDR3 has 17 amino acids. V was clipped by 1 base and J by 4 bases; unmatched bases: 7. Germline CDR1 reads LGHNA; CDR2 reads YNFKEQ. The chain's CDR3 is CASSQAGTGVWNQPQHF. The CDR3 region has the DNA TGTGCCAGCAGCCAAGCCGGGACAGGGGTTTGGAATCAGCCCCAGCATTTT.

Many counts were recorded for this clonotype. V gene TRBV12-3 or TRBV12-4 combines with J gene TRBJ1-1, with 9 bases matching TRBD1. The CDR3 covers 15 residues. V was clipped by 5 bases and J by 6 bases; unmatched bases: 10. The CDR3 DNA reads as TGTGCCAGCAGTCCCGCCGGGACAGGGAATTCTGAAGCTTTCTTT. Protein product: CASSPAGTGNSEAFF.

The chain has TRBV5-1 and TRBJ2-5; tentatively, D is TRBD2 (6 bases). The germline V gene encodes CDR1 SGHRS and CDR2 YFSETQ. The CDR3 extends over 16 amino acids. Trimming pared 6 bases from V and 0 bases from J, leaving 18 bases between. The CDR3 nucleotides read TGCGCCAGCACCACGGGGGACCAACTTTACCAAGAGACCCAGTACTTC. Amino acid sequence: CASTTGDQLYQETQYF.

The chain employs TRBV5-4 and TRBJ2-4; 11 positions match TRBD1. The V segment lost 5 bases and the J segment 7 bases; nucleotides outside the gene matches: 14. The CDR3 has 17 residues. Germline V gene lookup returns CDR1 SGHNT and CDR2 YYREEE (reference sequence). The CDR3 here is CASSSFRTGGAGNIQYF. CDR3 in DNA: TGTGCCAGCAGTTCCTTCCGGACAGGGGGCGCCGGGAACATTCAGTACTTC.

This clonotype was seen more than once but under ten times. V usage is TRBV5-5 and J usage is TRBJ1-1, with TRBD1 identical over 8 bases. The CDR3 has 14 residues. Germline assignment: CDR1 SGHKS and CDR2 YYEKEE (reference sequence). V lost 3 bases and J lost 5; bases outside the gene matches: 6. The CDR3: CASSWTTGVTEAFF. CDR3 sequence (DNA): TGTGCCAGCAGCTGGACGACAGGGGTAACTGAAGCTTTCTTT.